The subject of this entry is one TCR beta chain. Its specificity is not known. The sample belongs to a study of graft-versus-host responses after intestinal transplantation. Findings and limits, study-wide: The recipient marrow held GvH clones, and some of them showed up first in ileum or blood. Researchers found peak circulating GvH clone levels linked to early post-transplant HvG declines.

The protocol was immunoSEQ multiplex PCR, while the TCRdb copy is restricted to in-frame clones and leaves out a portion. This table has around 100,000 clones, 93% appearing once. Germline assignment: CDR1 SGHNT and CDR2 YYREEE (reference sequence). V lost 1 base, J lost 3 bases, and 10 bases lay in between. The CDR3 contains 14 residues. Sequencing used unstimulated CD8+ T cells sorted from spleen or lymph node cells, obtained before intestinal transplant. V and J are TRBV5-4 and TRBJ1-1; tentatively, D is TRBD1 (5 bases). The TCR sequence derives from a human donor who received an intestinal transplant. The CDR3 loop reads CASSLIGADTEAFF. CDR3 DNA: TGTGCCAGCAGCTTGATAGGGGCGGACACTGAAGCTTTCTTT. The whole variable domain, remainder taken from reference TRBV5-4 and TRBJ1-1, is ETGVTQSPTHLIKTRGQQVTLRCSSQSGHNTVSWYQQALGQGPQFIFQYYREEENGRGNFPPRFSGLQFPNYSSELNVNALELDDSALYLCASSLIGADTEAFFGQGTRLTVV.